One sample yielded the 15 T cell receptor beta chains listed below, sequenced in a study of cytomegalovirus exposure and HLA in healthy donors. Primers: 60 Vbeta forward and 13 Jbeta reverse. The repertoire was sequenced with immunoSEQ multiplex PCR; TCRdb's copy has only in-frame clones and lacks some. The table includes more than 85,000 clones, roughly three quarters detected once. Sequencing was carried out using PBMCs. The receptors derive from a male donor in good health and CMV-seropositive.

The rearrangement joins TRBV18 to TRBJ2-7, with TRBD1 identical over 7 bases. After removal of 3 bases from V and 2 bases from J, the junction contained 10 bases not matched to a gene. CDR3 length equals 16 residues. Germline V gives CDR1 KGHSH, CDR2 LQKENI. CDR3 nucleotide sequence: TGTGCCAGCTCACCCCCCGGGACAGATAGACCCTACGAGCAGTACTTC. Protein sequence: CASSPPGTDRPYEQYF.

The chain carries TRBV7-9 and TRBJ2-3; D is possibly TRBD2 (5 bases). The germline V gene has CDR1 SEHNR and CDR2 FQNEAQ (reference sequence). This CDR3 is built from 16 residues. Trimming stripped 0 bases from V and 5 bases from J, with 15 bases between. For the CDR3, the DNA is TGTGCCAGCAGCTTAGCGCTAGACGGGAAGGGAGATACGCAGTATTTT. This codes for CASSLALDGKGDTQYF.

A word on this clone: One end of the junction fails to match germline, which may point to a read error. This chain uses TRBV7-2 with TRBJ2-7, with D maybe TRBD2 (5 bases). Germline-derived CDR1 and CDR2 are SGHTA and FQGNSA. This CDR3 is 12 amino acids long. The CDR3, as DNA: TGTGCCAGCAGCCCTGCCGGAGGCGAGGAGTACTTC. It translates to CASSPAGGEEYF.

This chain connects TRBV7-2 to TRBJ2-3; D possibly corresponds to TRBD1 (6 bases). The V end lost 5 bases, the J end lost 5 bases, and 20 bases lay between the germline ends. CDR1 is SGHTA, CDR2 FQGNSA, per germline. The CDR3 spans 16 residues. The CDR3 coding sequence is TGTGCCAGCAGCGAGAAAGGGGGAGCTGCCCAAGATACGCAGTATTTT. Encoded protein: CASSEKGGAAQDTQYF.

The rearrangement uses TRBV5-8 and TRBJ2-7; TRBD1 matches 8 bases. The germline V gene encodes CDR1 SGHTS and CDR2 YDEGEE. CDR3 length equals 14 residues. The trim removed 1 base at V and 6 bases at J, leaving 6 bases unmatched. CDR3 bases: TGTGCCAGCAGCTTGCAGGGACAGGCCCTCGAGCAGTACTTC. Amino acid sequence: CASSLQGQALEQYF.

V and J are TRBV7-9 and TRBJ2-7, with D possibly TRBD2 on 6 matching bases. The germline V gene has CDR1 SEHNR and CDR2 FQNEAQ (reference sequence). Trimming cost V 0 bases and J 6 bases, with 15 bases left between them. This CDR3 has 15 amino acids. CDR3 residues: CASSLAGPRGFEQYF. The CDR3 DNA is TGTGCCAGCAGCTTAGCAGGTCCCCGGGGGTTCGAGCAGTACTTC.

The chain is built from TRBV30 and TRBJ1-4, with D possibly matching TRBD1 (5 bases). The V end was cut by 7 bases, the J end by 8 bases, with 11 bases between. CDR3 length equals 11 residues. Looked up from germline, CDR1 is GTSNPN and CDR2 is SVGIG (reference sequence). The CDR3 loop reads CASQGGEKLFF. The CDR3 DNA is TGTGCCTCCCAGGGAGGGGAAAAACTGTTTTTT.

The V call is TRBV28, the J call TRBJ2-6; possibly TRBD1 for D (5 bases). CDR1 is MDHEN, CDR2 SYDVKM, per germline. CDR3 length: 19 residues. V dropped 6 bases and J dropped 0 bases, with 21 bases sitting between them. CDR3 nucleotides: TGTGCCAGCAGCCTGGCCCTGACAGCGTCAAGCTCTGGGGCCAACGTCCTGACTTTC. This codes for CASSLALTASSSGANVLTF.

This chain connects TRBV19 to TRBJ1-4, with 10 positions matching TRBD1. Looked up from germline, CDR1 is LNHDA and CDR2 is SQIVND (reference sequence). V was pared by 5 bases and J by 5 bases, with 8 bases of the junction left unmatched. The CDR3 extends over 16 amino acids. The CDR3 nucleotides are TGTGCCAGTAGTGGCGGGACAGGGGTGATGAATGAAAAACTGTTTTTT. Protein product: CASSGGTGVMNEKLFF.

This clone was seen a handful of times. The chain combines TRBV7-9 with TRBJ1-5; D is perhaps TRBD1 (5 bases). The germline V gene encodes CDR1 SEHNR and CDR2 FQNEAQ (reference sequence). There are 13 residues in the CDR3. Trimming pared 1 base from V and 6 bases from J, leaving 7 bases between. This CDR3 reads CASSLGQFQPQHF. The CDR3 DNA reads TGTGCCAGCAGCTTAGGACAGTTTCAGCCCCAGCATTTT.

The chain has TRBV6-5 and TRBJ2-7; 8 bases map to TRBD1. Germline-derived CDR1 and CDR2 are MNHEY and SVGAGI. The CDR3 sequence is 14 residues long. The trim removed 5 bases at V and 3 bases at J, leaving 6 bases unmatched. In nucleotides, the CDR3 is TGTGCCAGCAGTAGAGGACAGGGCGGCTACGAGCAGTACTTC. This translates into CASSRGQGGYEQYF.

V is TRBV4-3 and J is TRBJ2-1; the match to TRBD1 covers 7 bases. Trimming removed 2 bases from V and 3 bases from J; junction bases left unmatched: 7. In germline, CDR1 is LGHNA, CDR2 YSLEER. This CDR3 region has 16 residues. The CDR3 DNA is TGCGCCAGCAGCCAATCGGCGCCAGGGGGCTACAATGAGCAGTTCTTC. This gives the protein CASSQSAPGGYNEQFF.

The chain couples TRBV30 to TRBJ1-3, with TRBD1 as a possible D gene (5 bases). V dropped 4 bases and J dropped 4 bases, with 14 bases sitting between them. The CDR3 totals 14 residues. CDR1 GTSNPN and CDR2 SVGIG come from the germline V gene (reference sequence). CDR3 region: CAWNHLGGGNTIYF. The CDR3 region has the DNA TGTGCCTGGAACCACCTCGGGGGGGGAAACACCATATATTTT.

This chain joins TRBV18 and TRBJ1-1; D possibly corresponds to TRBD1 (6 bases). With 1 base removed from V and 1 base from J, the gap between germline ends came to 13 bases. The CDR3 totals 16 residues. Germline V gene sequence: CDR1 KGHSH, CDR2 LQKENI. CDR3 sequence: CASSPRQAASNTEAFF. CDR3 sequence (DNA): TGTGCCAGCTCACCACGACAGGCGGCCTCGAACACTGAAGCTTTCTTT.

The chain carries TRBV6-6 and TRBJ1-1; 8 nucleotides line up with TRBD1. The V gene end was trimmed by 5 bases and the J gene end by 8 bases; junction bases not matched to a gene: 7. Germline assignment: CDR1 MNHNY and CDR2 SVGAGI (reference sequence). CDR3 length: 13 amino acids. The CDR3 is CASSRTGREEAFF. CDR3 nucleotides: TGTGCCAGCAGTCGGACAGGGAGGGAAGAAGCTTTCTTT.